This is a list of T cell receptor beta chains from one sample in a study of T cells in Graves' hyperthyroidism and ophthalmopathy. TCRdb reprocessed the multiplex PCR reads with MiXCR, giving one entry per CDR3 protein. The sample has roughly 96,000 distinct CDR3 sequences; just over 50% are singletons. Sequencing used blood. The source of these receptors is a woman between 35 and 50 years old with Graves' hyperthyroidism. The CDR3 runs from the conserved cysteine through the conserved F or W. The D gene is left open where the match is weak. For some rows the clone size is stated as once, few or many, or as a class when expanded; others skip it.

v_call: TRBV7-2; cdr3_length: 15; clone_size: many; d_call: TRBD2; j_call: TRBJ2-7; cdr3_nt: TGTGCCAGCAGCCTCCAGACTAGCGGGGCCTACGAGCAGTACTTC; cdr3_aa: CASSLQTSGAYEQYF
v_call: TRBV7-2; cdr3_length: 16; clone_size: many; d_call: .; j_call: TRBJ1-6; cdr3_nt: TGCGCCAGCAGCCAAGTTCAGAACCCGGGGAATTCACCCCTCCACTTT; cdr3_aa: CASSQVQNPGNSPLHF
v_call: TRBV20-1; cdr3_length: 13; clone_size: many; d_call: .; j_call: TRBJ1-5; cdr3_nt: TGCAGTGTGGACAGACCTAGCAATCAGCCCCAGCATTTT; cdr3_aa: CSVDRPSNQPQHF
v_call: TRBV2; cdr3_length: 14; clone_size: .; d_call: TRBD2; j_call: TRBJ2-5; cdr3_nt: TGTGCCAGCACCCGATCCCTAGCGGCAAGGACCCAGTACTTC; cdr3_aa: CASTRSLAARTQYF
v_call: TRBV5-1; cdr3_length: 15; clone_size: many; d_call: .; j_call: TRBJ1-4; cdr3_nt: TGCGCCAGCAGCTTGGTCCCCGGGATTAATGAAAAACTGTTTTTT; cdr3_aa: CASSLVPGINEKLFF
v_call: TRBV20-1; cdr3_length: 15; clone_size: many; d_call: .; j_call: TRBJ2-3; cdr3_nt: TGCAGTGCTAGAGATTTCGGCGGGACCACAGATACGCAGTATTTT; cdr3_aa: CSARDFGGTTDTQYF
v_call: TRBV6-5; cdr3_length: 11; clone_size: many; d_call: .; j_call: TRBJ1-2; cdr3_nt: TGTGCCAGCCTCGGGCCGTATGGCTACACCTTC; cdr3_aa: CASLGPYGYTF
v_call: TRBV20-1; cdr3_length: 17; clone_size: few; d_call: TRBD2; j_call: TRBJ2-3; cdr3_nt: TGCAGTGCTAGAGATATGGCGGCGGGAGGGATAACAGATACGCAGTATTTT; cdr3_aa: CSARDMAAGGITDTQYF
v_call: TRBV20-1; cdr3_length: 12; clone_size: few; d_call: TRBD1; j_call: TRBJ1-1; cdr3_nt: TGCAGTGCTGACGGACAGGGAACTGAAGCTTTCTTT; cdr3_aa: CSADGQGTEAFF
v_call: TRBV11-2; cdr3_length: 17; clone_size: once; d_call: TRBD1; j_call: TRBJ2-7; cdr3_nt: TGTGCCAGCAGCTTAGGAGGGTGGGGACAGAGCTCCTACGAGCAGTACTTC; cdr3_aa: CASSLGGWGQSSYEQYF
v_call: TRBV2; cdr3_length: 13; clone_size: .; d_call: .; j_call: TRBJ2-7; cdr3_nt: TGTGCCAGCAGTGACGGGAGAACGCGCGAGCAGTACTTC; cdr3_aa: CASSDGRTREQYF
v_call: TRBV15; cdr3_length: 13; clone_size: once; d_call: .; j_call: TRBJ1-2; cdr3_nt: TGTGCCACCAGCAGAGATCATGGCTATGGCTACACCTTC; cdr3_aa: CATSRDHGYGYTF
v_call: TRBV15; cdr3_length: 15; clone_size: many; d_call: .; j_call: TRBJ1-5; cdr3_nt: TGTGCCACCAGAGATACGTTAGGGCAGGATCAGCCCCAGCATTTT; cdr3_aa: CATRDTLGQDQPQHF
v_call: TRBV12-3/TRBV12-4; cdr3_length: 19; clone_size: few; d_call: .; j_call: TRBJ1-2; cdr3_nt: TGTGCCAGCAGTTTAGGGAGTATCTTGAGGGCCGGGGGTAACTATGGCTACACCTTC; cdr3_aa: CASSLGSILRAGGNYGYTF
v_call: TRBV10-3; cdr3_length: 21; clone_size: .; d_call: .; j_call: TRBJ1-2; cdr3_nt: .; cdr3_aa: CAISGVQGYEQYFGPAYGYTF
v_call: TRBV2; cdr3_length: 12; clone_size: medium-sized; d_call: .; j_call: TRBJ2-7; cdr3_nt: TGTGCCAGCAGTGACGATTTCGGCGAGCAGTACTTC; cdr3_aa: CASSDDFGEQYF
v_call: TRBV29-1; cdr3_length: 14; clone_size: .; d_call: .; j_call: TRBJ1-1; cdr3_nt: TGCAGCGCCGCGGGGGGAGGCGGCTACACTGAAGCTTTCTTT; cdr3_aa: CSAAGGGGYTEAFF
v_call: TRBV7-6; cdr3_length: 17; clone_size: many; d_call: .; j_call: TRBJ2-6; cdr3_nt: TGTGCCAGCAGCTTAGGAGTCCCGAGCTCTGGGGCCAACGTCCTGACTTTC; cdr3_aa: CASSLGVPSSGANVLTF
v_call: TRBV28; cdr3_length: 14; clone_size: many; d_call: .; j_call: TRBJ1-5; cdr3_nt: TGTGCCAGCAGTCAAGGGGGGGGCTGGCAGCCCCAGCATTTT; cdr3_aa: CASSQGGGWQPQHF
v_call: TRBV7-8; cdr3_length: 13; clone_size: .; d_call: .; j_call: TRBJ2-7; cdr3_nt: TGTGCCAGCAGTCAAAGGGTGGGCCGCGAGCAGTACTTC; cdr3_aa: CASSQRVGREQYF
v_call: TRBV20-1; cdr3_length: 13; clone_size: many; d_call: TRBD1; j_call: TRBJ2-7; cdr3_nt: TGCAGTGCTTGGGACAGGGGAAAAGGCGAGCAGTACTTC; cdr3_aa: CSAWDRGKGEQYF